The T cell receptor (beta chain) described here comes from a study of blood T cells in healthy people across ages. A sample-barcoded 5' primer and a J-beta primer mix were used in a second PCR of about 7 to 11 cycles. TCRdb used MiXCR to reprocess the 5' RACE reads, holding one entry per CDR3 protein. The sample records over 750,000 distinct CDR3 sequences, 20% to 25% being singletons. These data were likewise used in another study, on T cells of mothers and their children.

This receptor was obtained from a boy aged 10-17 years in good health. Sequencing was performed on blood.

In DNA, the CDR3 is TGTGCCAGCAGCACCCAACGGGGACAGGGTGAAGAGACCCAGTACTTC. As protein: CASSTQRGQGEETQYF. The rearrangement links TRBV11-1 to TRBJ2-5; TRBD1 agrees at 9 bases. The CDR3 extends over 16 amino acids. The germline V gene encodes CDR1 SGHAT and CDR2 FQDESV (reference sequence). Trimming cost V 5 bases and J 3 bases; bases outside gene matches: 10.